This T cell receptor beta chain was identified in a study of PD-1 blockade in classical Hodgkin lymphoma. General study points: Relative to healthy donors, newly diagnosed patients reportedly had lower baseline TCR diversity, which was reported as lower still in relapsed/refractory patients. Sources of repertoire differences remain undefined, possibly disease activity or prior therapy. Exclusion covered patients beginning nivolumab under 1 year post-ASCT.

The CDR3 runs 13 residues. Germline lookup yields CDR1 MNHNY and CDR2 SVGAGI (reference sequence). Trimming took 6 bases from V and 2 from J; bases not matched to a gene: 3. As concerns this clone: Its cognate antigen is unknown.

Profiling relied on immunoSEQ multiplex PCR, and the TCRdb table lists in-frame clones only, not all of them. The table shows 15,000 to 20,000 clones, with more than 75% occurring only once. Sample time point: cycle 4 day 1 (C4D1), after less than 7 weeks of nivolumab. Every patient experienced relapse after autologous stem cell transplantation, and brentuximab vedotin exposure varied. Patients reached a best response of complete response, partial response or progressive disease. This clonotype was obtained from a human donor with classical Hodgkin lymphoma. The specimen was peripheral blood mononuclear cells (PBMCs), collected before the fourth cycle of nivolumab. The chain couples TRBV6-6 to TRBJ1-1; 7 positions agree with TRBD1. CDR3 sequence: CASRWDSNTEAFF. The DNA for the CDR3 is TGTGCCAGCAGGTGGGACAGCAACACTGAAGCTTTCTTT.